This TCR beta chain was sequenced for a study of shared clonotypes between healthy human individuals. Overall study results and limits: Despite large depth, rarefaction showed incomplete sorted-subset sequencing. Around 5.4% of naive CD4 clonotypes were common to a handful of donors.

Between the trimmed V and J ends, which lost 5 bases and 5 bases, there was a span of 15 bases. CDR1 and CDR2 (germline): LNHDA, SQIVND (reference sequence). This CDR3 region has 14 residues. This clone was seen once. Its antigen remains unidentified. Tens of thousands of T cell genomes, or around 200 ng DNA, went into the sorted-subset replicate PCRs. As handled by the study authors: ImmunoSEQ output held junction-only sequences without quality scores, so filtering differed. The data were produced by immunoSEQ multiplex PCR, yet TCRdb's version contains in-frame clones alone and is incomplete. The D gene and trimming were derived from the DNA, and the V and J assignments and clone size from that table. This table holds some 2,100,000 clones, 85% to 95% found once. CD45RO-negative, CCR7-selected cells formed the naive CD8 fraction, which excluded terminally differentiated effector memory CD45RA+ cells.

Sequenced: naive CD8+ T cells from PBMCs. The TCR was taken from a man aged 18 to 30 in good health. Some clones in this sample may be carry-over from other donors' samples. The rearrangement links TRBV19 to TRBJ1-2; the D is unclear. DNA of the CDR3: TGTGCCAGTAGTCTCCGACATCTACCATATGGCTACACCTTC. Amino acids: CASSLRHLPYGYTF. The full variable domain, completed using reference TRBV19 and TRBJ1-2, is DGGITQSPKYLFRKEGQNVTLSCEQNLNHDAMYWYRQDPGQGLRLIYYSQIVNDFQKGDIAEGYSVSREKKESFPLTVTSAQKNPTAFYLCASSLRHLPYGYTFGSGTRLTVV.